The 14 T cell receptor beta chains listed next were all sequenced from one sample in a study of chemoradiotherapy in HPV16-positive cancers. Measured with immunoSEQ multiplex PCR; TCRdb has only the in-frame clones, and not every one. In the table there are some 19,000 clones, around 88% of which are singletons. The starting material was blood, obtained from a patient who underwent chemoradiotherapy. The receptors shown here come from a human donor with HPV-associated anogenital cancer.

On this clone itself: One end of the junction varies from germline; a read error may be responsible. This chain connects TRBV23-1 to TRBJ2-7, with D perhaps TRBD2 (6 bases). TRBV23-1 is treated as an ORF (open reading frame) with a function not yet certain. CDR3 length: 14 residues. CDR3 DNA: TGCGCCAGCAGTCAATCGGGTCAGGCCCTAGCGAGGTTCTTC. Encoded protein: CASSQSGQALARFF.

V is TRBV5-1 and J is TRBJ2-1; 9 bases map to TRBD2. The V gene end was trimmed by 4 bases and the J gene end by 0 bases; junction bases not matched to a gene: 11. The CDR3 contains 18 residues. The germline V gene encodes CDR1 SGHRS and CDR2 YFSETQ. The CDR3 DNA follows: TGCGCCAGCAGCCCGGGAGGGGCTAGCGGGGTCTCCTACAATGAGCAGTTCTTC. This gives the protein CASSPGGASGVSYNEQFF.

V gene TRBV23-1 combines with J gene TRBJ1-1; D is uncertain. TRBV23-1 belongs to the ORF category, with a function that is uncertain. The CDR3 has 14 amino acids. The V and J ends lost 4 bases and 4 bases respectively, with 13 bases between them. This CDR3 is CASSPPGRLTEAFF. The DNA of the CDR3 is TGCGCCAGCAGTCCCCCCGGGAGGCTCACTGAAGCTTTCTTT.

This clone occurred a few times. The rearrangement links TRBV5-4 to TRBJ1-1, with D perhaps TRBD1 (5 bases). Germline loops: CDR1 SGHNT, CDR2 YYREEE (reference sequence). V gave up 5 bases and J gave up 1 base, with 9 bases separating them. This CDR3 is built from 13 residues. CDR3 loop: CASSPGQNTEAFF. The CDR3 bases are TGTGCCAGCAGTCCCGGACAGAACACTGAAGCTTTCTTT.

The chain carries TRBV15 and TRBJ2-2, with 7 bases matching TRBD2. CDR3 size: 16 residues. The J segment lost 5 bases and the V segment lost 0 bases, leaving 6 bases of the junction unmatched. The germline V gene encodes CDR1 LNHNV and CDR2 YYDKDF (reference sequence). The CDR3 reads CATSRDGTKLTGELFF. CDR3 in DNA: TGTGCCACCAGCAGAGACGGGACTAAACTAACCGGGGAGCTGTTTTTT.

In DNA, the CDR3 is TGTGCCAGCAGTTCCTCCGGGACAGGGGATAATTCACCCCTCCACTTT. Translating it yields CASSSSGTGDNSPLHF. The chain couples TRBV28 to TRBJ1-6; TRBD1 matches at 10 bases. CDR1 is MDHEN and CDR2 is SYDVKM in the germline V gene. CDR3 length: 16 amino acids. With V trimmed by 4 bases and J by 5 bases, 5 bases remained unmatched.

This chain uses TRBV5-5 with TRBJ1-2; a weak D match, TRBD1 (6 bases). The ends were cut back, 4 bases at V and 3 bases at J, with 16 bases in the middle. The germline CDR1 and CDR2 sequences are SGHKS and YYEKEE (reference sequence). The CDR3 consists of 15 residues. The CDR3 sequence: CASSPAGGTDYGYTF. The CDR3 DNA is TGTGCCAGCAGCCCCGCGGGGGGCACGGACTATGGCTACACCTTC. The entire variable domain, with the rest obtained from reference TRBV5-5 and TRBJ1-2, is as follows: DAGVTQSPTHLIKTRGQQVTLRCSPISGHKSVSWYQQVLGQGPQFIFQYYEKEERGRGNFPDRFSARQFPNYSSELNVNALLLGDSALYLCASSPAGGTDYGYTFGSGTRLTVV.

The sample holds a few counts of this clone. The same CDR3 also results from other DNA sequences found in this sample. The V and J genes are TRBV2 and TRBJ1-1, with 9 bases matching TRBD1. J was trimmed by 0 bases and V by 8 bases; bases with no gene match: 7. Looked up from germline, CDR1 is SNHLY and CDR2 is FYNNEI. CDR3 length equals 15 residues. CDR3 region: CASLPGQGMNTEAFF. The CDR3 coding sequence is TGTGCCAGCTTACCCGGACAGGGGATGAACACTGAAGCTTTCTTT.

This chain links TRBV6-6 with TRBJ1-1; no firm D call. The length of the CDR3 is 14 residues. Germline V gene data show CDR1 as MNHNY and CDR2 as SVGAGI (reference sequence). The V and J ends lost 0 bases and 1 base respectively, with 6 bases between them. The CDR3: CASSYSKGNTEAFF. The CDR3 DNA reads TGTGCCAGCAGTTACTCGAAGGGGAACACTGAAGCTTTCTTT.

The V gene is TRBV5-4, the J gene TRBJ1-1, with D unclear. Trimming took off 2 bases at V and 3 bases at J, with 14 bases between the two ends. This CDR3 spans 15 amino acids. Germline lookup yields CDR1 SGHNT and CDR2 YYREEE (reference sequence). The CDR3 loop reads CASSFTQRPDTEAFF. The CDR3 nucleotides read TGTGCCAGCAGCTTCACCCAAAGGCCTGACACTGAAGCTTTCTTT.

The chain links TRBV6-1 to TRBJ1-1; D ambiguous. Trimming removed 1 base at V and 1 base at J, with 7 bases between. Germline CDR1 and CDR2: MNHNS and SASEGT. This CDR3 has 14 residues. Written as DNA, the CDR3 is TGTGCCAGCAGTGAAGTCCAAGGGAACACTGAAGCTTTCTTT. Its protein product is CASSEVQGNTEAFF.

The rearrangement links TRBV11-2 to TRBJ1-1; D might be TRBD1 (6 bases). The CDR3 contains 14 residues. CDR1 is SGHAT and CDR2 is FQNNGV in the germline V gene. V was cut by 4 bases and J by 4 bases, with 13 bases left in between. The CDR3 coding sequence is TGTGCCAGCAGCTCCGTGGGGGGGGCCACTGAAGCTTTCTTT. This encodes CASSSVGGATEAFF. The entire variable domain, with the rest obtained from reference TRBV11-2 and TRBJ1-1, is as follows: EAGVAQSPRYKIIEKRQSVAFWCNPISGHATLYWYQQILGQGPKLLIQFQNNGVVDDSQLPKDRFSAERLKGVDSTLKIQPAKLEDSAVYLCASSSVGGATEAFFGQGTRLTVV.

V gene TRBV2 combines with J gene TRBJ2-7; maybe TRBD1 (5 bases). Between the trimmed V and J ends, which lost 3 bases and 3 bases, there was a span of 9 bases. Germline V gene sequence: CDR1 SNHLY, CDR2 FYNNEI. The CDR3 is 13 amino acids. CDR3 region: CASSDLDSYEQYF. CDR3 in DNA: TGTGCCAGCAGTGACCTAGACAGCTACGAGCAGTACTTC.

This chain links TRBV6-1 with TRBJ2-1, with a weak D call TRBD2 (5 bases). Trimming left V 7 bases short and J 0 bases short, with 7 bases between. CDR1 and CDR2 from the germline V gene are MNHNS and SASEGT. The CDR3 extends over 13 amino acids. CDR3 residues: CASKEDSYNEQFF. CDR3 sequence (DNA): TGTGCCAGCAAGGAGGACTCCTACAATGAGCAGTTCTTC.